The T cell receptor (beta chain) under discussion was sequenced for a study of cytomegalovirus exposure and HLA in healthy donors. Germline CDR1 is MDHEN and CDR2 is SYDVKM. J lost 4 bases, V lost 5 bases, and 5 bases had no gene match. The CDR3 runs 14 residues. Study-wide points: Several top significant clusters appeared, in a later analysis, to be linked to common viral pathogens.

Primers included in the PCR were 60 Vbeta and 13 Jbeta primers. Here immunoSEQ multiplex PCR was the method, and the copy in TCRdb shows in-frame clones only, minus some. In the table there are 140,000 to 150,000 clones, 80% to 90% of which are singletons. A word on this clone: Its antigen is not identified.

The chain couples TRBV28 to TRBJ2-7; 10 bases agree with TRBD1. The sequenced material came from PBMCs. This clonotype was sampled from a woman in her thirties or forties in good health and CMV-seropositive. The CDR3: CASSRQGAHYEQYF. Written as DNA, the CDR3 is TGTGCCAGCAGTCGACAGGGGGCGCATTACGAGCAGTACTTC. Supplemented by reference TRBV28 and TRBJ2-7, the full variable domain reads DVKVTQSSRYLVKRTGEKVFLECVQDMDHENMFWYRQDPGLGLRLIYFSYDVKMKEKGDIPEGYSVSREKKERFSLILESASTNQTSMYLCASSRQGAHYEQYFGPGTRLTVT.